The sequence of this TCR beta chain was determined in a study of T cells in Graves' hyperthyroidism and ophthalmopathy. Whole-study results and caveats: Ophthalmopathy prediction by the model preceded onset by a median about 6 months.

TCR beta CDR3 sequences were amplified from RNA transcripts. HTBI primers were used for first-round RT-PCR of the TCR CDR3. TCRdb redid the calling of the multiplex PCR reads with MiXCR, one entry per CDR3 protein. This repertoire shows approximately 520,000 distinct CDR3 sequences, around 20% found once; its top ten account for more than 20%. In its sample, this clonotype was seen many times. Its antigen is unidentified. The diagnostic basis comprised clinical symptoms, serum thyroxine and TRAb, thyroid ultrasound and orbital computed tomography. CDR1 and CDR2 from the germline V gene are SGHVS and FQNEAQ. The V gene lost 4 bases and the J gene lost 4 bases, with 10 bases spanning the gap. The CDR3 extends over 13 amino acids.

The chain employs TRBV7-8 and TRBJ1-2, with D unresolved. The sequence came from a young man with Graves' hyperthyroidism. Sequenced input: blood. CDR3 bases: TGTGCCAGCAGCTCGGGGTCGGGCTATGGCTACACCTTC. Its protein is CASSSGSGYGYTF.